This record covers a single T cell receptor beta chain. This specimen belongs to a study of blood T cell repertoires in COVID-19. V shed 0 bases and J 8 bases; nucleotides not matched to a gene: 2. There are 14 residues in the CDR3. Germline V gene lookup returns CDR1 SGHDT and CDR2 YYEEEE. Repertoires were generated with immunoSEQ multiplex PCR, while TCRdb's copy carries only in-frame clones and drops some. The sample lists some 130,000 clones; more than 70% were seen once. The sample taken for sequencing was peripheral blood. The V gene is TRBV5-6, the J gene TRBJ1-3; 10 nucleotides match TRBD1. This clonotype originated in a human donor in a cohort sampled during active COVID-19. The CDR3 protein is CASSLEGTGDTIYF. In nucleotides, the CDR3 is TGTGCCAGCAGCTTGGAGGGGACAGGGGACACCATATATTTT.